The subject of this entry is one TCR beta chain. Its antigen is unknown. No clone much larger than this one lies a single base away; base qualities are absent. CDR1 and CDR2 were assigned from the germline V gene (reference sequence) as LGHDT and YNNKEL. Reading from cysteine to phenylalanine, the CDR3 counts 16 amino acids. Only CDR3 DNA remains: 48 bases, in frame from the first base. At the junction V is shortened by 5 bases and J by 2 bases, with 16 bases in between. The CDR3 regions of human TCRbeta chains were analyzed by immunosequencing. The authors processed their data as follows. Repertoire TCRs were matched against a reference library of SARS-CoV-2-specific TCRs generated with the MIRA antigen-specificity platform. Breadth was defined as the fraction of unique TCRs that were SARS-CoV-2-associated, and depth was defined as the fraction of total T cells that were SARS-CoV-2-associated. Using the MIRA data, each spike-specific TCR was mapped to the spike region that the TCR reacts to and placed in a CD4 or CD8 class. Log10-transformed breadth and depth values were compared by one-way ANOVA with Sidak's multiple comparisons tests. TCRdb obtained this table from immuneACCESS and retained in-frame rearrangements with V and J assigned. These tables miss some clones; where compared with another copy, unresolved V genes account for less than half of the shortfall, and the remainder is unexplained. The V and J calls and clone size are taken from that table; D and trimming were inferred from the DNA. The sample data list under 150,000 clones, and approximately 90% of these were observed just once. Of the sample, approximately 7.9% falls within the top ten clones.

The sample belongs to a study of T cell responses to AZD1222 COVID-19 vaccine (dated by TCRdb to the early 2020s). Regarding the study in general: Because spike-specific TCR depth and breadth did not differ between the two schedules, AZD1222 recipients who got a second dose at roughly 4 weeks were pooled with those who got a second dose at roughly 12 weeks. TCR sequencing covered roughly 230 trial participants: 200 to 220 given two doses of AZD1222 and 26 given two doses of MenACWY control vaccine. Trial participants were enrolled by age into subgroups of 18-55, 56-69 and 70-plus years, and 148, 28 and 57 TCR-sequenced participants, respectively, were included in these subgroups.

What the research found in general, with its limitations: Because no day 14 peak-response samples were available, repertoires were characterized only after the peak T cell response. Conclusions about previously exposed vaccinees are limited, since just a handful of AZD1222 recipients were seropositive for SARS-CoV-2 at baseline. Participants were mostly white British, with more females than males. The authors suggested clonal diversity may have been underestimated. The vaccine-associated CD4 TCRs covered the entire spike protein, and the dominant responses fell in regions 160-218 and 743-854. Epitopes outside the regions mutated in the B.1.351 and B.1.1.7 variants were reportedly recognized by nearly half of the unique spike-specific TCRs. The 56-69-year group was small, and its depth increase did not reach significance, likely because of low power. After two AZD1222 doses, spike-specific TCR breadth and depth were significantly higher than at day 0 and than in MenACWY recipients.

Per the publication, the time point label means: baseline before first vaccination. Vaccinee samples came from UK trials COV001 and COV002, including a single-blind randomized controlled phase 2/3 trial of AZD1222 (ChAdOx1 nCoV-19) in healthy adults. For TCRbeta chain sequencing, PBMC samples were collected from trial participants at day 0 and at day 28 after the second dose. The chain uses TRBV3-1 (or the pseudogene TRBV3-2) and TRBJ2-1; D gene: possibly TRBD2, on 5 matching bases. Sequenced here: peripheral blood, sampled on day 0 of AZD1222 vaccination. The clonotype originates from an adult in good health. The DNA sequence is TGTGCCAGCAGCTCGCAAAGCCCCGGGACCTACAATGAGCAGTTCTTC. It encodes CASSSQSPGTYNEQFF.